One sample yielded the 26 T cell receptor beta chains listed below, sequenced in a study of identical twins. In TCRdb, the 5' RACE reads were re-called with MiXCR into one record per CDR3 protein. The table shows around 1.7 million distinct CDR3 sequences, with roughly a third occurring only once. The sequenced sample was cord blood. These receptors were collected from a newborn girl in good health.

This clonotype has a handful of counts. The V call is TRBV5-1, the J call TRBJ2-3; 8 bases fit TRBD2. V was pared by 0 bases and J by 0 bases, with 6 bases of the junction left unmatched. The CDR3 runs 17 residues. CDR1 SGHRS and CDR2 YFSETQ come from the germline V gene. The CDR3 region is CASSLEVLAGSTDTQYF. CDR3 bases: TGCGCCAGCAGCTTGGAGGTTTTAGCGGGGAGCACAGATACGCAGTATTTT.

This clonotype was detected many times. The V gene is TRBV28, the J gene TRBJ2-5; no reliable D call. V was trimmed by 5 bases and J by 4 bases, leaving 5 bases between them. The CDR3 has 11 residues. Germline lookup yields CDR1 MDHEN and CDR2 SYDVKM. The CDR3 DNA reads TGTGCCAGCAGTCGCACAGAGACCCAGTACTTC. Its protein product is CASSRTETQYF. The full variable domain, in which reference TRBV28 and TRBJ2-5 provide the parts outside the CDR3, is DVKVTQSSRYLVKRTGEKVFLECVQDMDHENMFWYRQDPGLGLRLIYFSYDVKMKEKGDIPEGYSVSREKKERFSLILESASTNQTSMYLCASSRTETQYFGPGTRLLVL.

A few counts support this clonotype. The chain couples TRBV6-6 to TRBJ2-1; D is unresolved. CDR1 MNHNY and CDR2 SVGAGI come from the germline V gene (reference sequence). The CDR3 covers 14 residues. Trimming removed 0 bases from V and 5 bases from J, with 8 bases in between. CDR3 amino acids: CASSYSGLDNEQFF. DNA for the CDR3: TGTGCCAGCAGTTACTCAGGCCTGGACAATGAGCAGTTCTTC.

V and J are TRBV11-2 and TRBJ2-1, with TRBD2 identical over 12 bases. Trimming cost V 2 bases and J 3 bases; bases outside gene matches: 5. The CDR3 sequence is 17 residues long. The V gene's germline CDR1 is SGHAT and CDR2 FQNNGV. The CDR3 DNA sequence: TGTGCCAGCAGCTTAACTAGCGGGGGGACCTTCTACAATGAGCAGTTCTTC. Residues: CASSLTSGGTFYNEQFF.

This chain links TRBV20-1 with TRBJ1-2; 7 positions agree with TRBD1. Germline V CDR1 and CDR2: DFQATT, SNEGSKA (reference sequence). V was clipped by 0 bases and J by 8 bases; unmatched bases: 6. The CDR3 is 13 residues long. In DNA form, the CDR3 reads TGCAGTGCTAGAGATCCGACAGGGTACGGCTACACCTTC. Protein sequence: CSARDPTGYGYTF.

This clonotype was seen a handful of times. This chain links TRBV6-1 with TRBJ2-4; D ambiguous. This CDR3 is built from 18 residues. The V gene lost 3 bases and the J gene lost 1 base, with 19 bases spanning the gap. Germline CDR1 and CDR2: MNHNS and SASEGT. The CDR3 loop is CASSERIYPSGAKNIQYF. The CDR3 DNA follows: TGTGCCAGCAGTGAGAGGATTTACCCCTCCGGGGCCAAAAACATTCAGTACTTC.

This clonotype has more than one count but fewer than ten. The genes are TRBV25-1 and TRBJ1-4; a weak D match, TRBD1 (5 bases). CDR1 is MGHDK, CDR2 SYGVNS, per germline. The ends were cut back, 4 bases at V and 5 bases at J, with 17 bases in the middle. The CDR3 contains 16 residues. As DNA, the CDR3 is TGTGCCAGCAGTGCAACAATGGGACGGGGGAATGAAAAACTGTTTTTT. Amino acid sequence: CASSATMGRGNEKLFF.

The CDR3 DNA sequence: TGTGCCAGCAGCCAAGATCCGGCCTACGAGCGGTACTTC. It encodes CASSQDPAYERYF. The V gene is TRBV3-1, the J gene TRBJ2-5; D uncertain. Germline V gene data show CDR1 as LGHDT and CDR2 as YNNKEL (reference sequence). This CDR3 contains 13 residues. Trimming left V 0 bases short and J 13 bases short, with 15 bases between.

The chain joins TRBV4-2 to TRBJ2-1, with D maybe TRBD2 (6 bases). This CDR3 is built from 18 residues. V shed 0 bases and J shed 7 bases, with 22 bases lying between them. Looked up from germline, CDR1 is LGHNA and CDR2 is YNFKEQ. CDR3 in DNA: TGTGCCAGCAGCCAAGATCCCCCCCTAGCGCTAAAGGGTAATGAGCAGTTCTTC. This translates into CASSQDPPLALKGNEQFF.

This chain connects TRBV27 to TRBJ1-4; D is unresolved. This CDR3 has 13 amino acids. V gave up 5 bases and J gave up 10 bases, with 14 bases separating them. Germline lookup yields CDR1 MNHEY and CDR2 SMNVEV (reference sequence). CDR3 bases: TGTGCCAGCAGTCACCCACCGACGGGAAAACTGTTTTTT. Translated, it gives CASSHPPTGKLFF.

The V call is TRBV4-2, the J call TRBJ1-6; 8 nucleotides line up with TRBD1. From germline, CDR1 is LGHNA and CDR2 YNFKEQ. Germline trimming cut 1 base from V and 4 bases from J; bases unmatched to any gene: 9. This CDR3 spans 18 amino acids. The CDR3 sequence: CASSQARNRGSYNSPLHF. The DNA of the CDR3 is TGTGCCAGCAGCCAAGCCCGAAACAGGGGGTCATATAATTCACCCCTCCACTTT.

This clonotype has at least ten counts. V gene TRBV12-3 or TRBV12-4 combines with J gene TRBJ2-5; TRBD1 matches at 7 bases. The CDR3 has 15 residues. Trimming took 2 bases from V and 3 from J; bases not matched to a gene: 6. CDR3 in DNA: TGTGCCAGCAGTTTAAGGGGGCTAGGCGAAGAGACCCAGTACTTC. Translating it yields CASSLRGLGEETQYF.

The rearrangement joins TRBV6-1 to TRBJ1-6, with D hard to call. The V and J ends lost 4 bases and 6 bases respectively, with 10 bases between them. The germline CDR1 and CDR2 sequences are MNHNS and SASEGT. The CDR3 extends over 14 amino acids. For the CDR3, the DNA is TGTGCCAGCAGTGCGACGCGTGGTAATTCACCCCTCCACTTT. It codes for CASSATRGNSPLHF.

The V gene is TRBV5-4, the J gene TRBJ2-7; 9 nucleotides match TRBD2. The J call may be faulty, since TRBJ2-5 better matches the DNA end. Germline V gene sequence: CDR1 SGHNT, CDR2 YYREEE (reference sequence). The CDR3 contains 15 residues. The CDR3 DNA is TGTGCCAGCAGCTTGGGACCTAGCGGGAAAGAGACCCAGTACTTC. Residues: CASSLGPSGKETQYF.

This chain links TRBV3-1 with TRBJ2-5, with a weak D call TRBD2 (6 bases). The germline gives CDR1 LGHDT, CDR2 YNNKEL (reference sequence). V was clipped by 0 bases and J by 11 bases, with 19 bases between them. This CDR3 comprises 15 residues. The CDR3 here is CASSQDPGRSNEQYF. Here the CDR3 DNA reads TGTGCCAGCAGCCAAGATCCCGGGAGAAGCAATGAGCAGTACTTC.

This clonotype was recorded a few times. This chain links TRBV7-2 with TRBJ2-1; 14 positions match TRBD2. The ends lost 1 base at V and 9 bases at J; junction bases unmatched: 2. The CDR3 sequence is 15 residues long. Germline-derived CDR1 and CDR2 are SGHTA and FQGNSA. CDR3 bases: TGTGCCAGCAGCTTAGGGGGACTAGCGGGAGTTGAGCAGTTCTTC. Amino acids: CASSLGGLAGVEQFF.

This chain uses TRBV27 with TRBJ1-1; perhaps TRBD1 as D (5 bases). The V and J ends lost 5 bases and 2 bases respectively, with 12 bases between them. Germline V CDR1 and CDR2: MNHEY, SMNVEV (reference sequence). CDR3 length: 14 residues. Here the CDR3 reads CASSPLTANTEAFF. The CDR3 DNA reads as TGTGCCAGCAGTCCGTTGACAGCTAACACTGAAGCTTTCTTT.

This sequence joins TRBV28 and TRBJ1-5; D possibly corresponds to TRBD1 (6 bases). The CDR3 covers 13 residues. Germline V lookup: CDR1 MDHEN, CDR2 SYDVKM. V was trimmed by 8 bases and J by 9 bases, leaving 17 bases between them. The CDR3 spells CASRGHPSWPQHF. CDR3 nucleotides: TGTGCCAGCCGGGGACATCCCTCCTGGCCCCAGCATTTT.

In its sample, this clonotype was seen once. V is TRBV12-1 and J is TRBJ2-1; TRBD1 is the table's D call and was not checked against the DNA. TRBV12-1 is shown as a pseudogene. This CDR3 contains 14 residues. DNA of the CDR3: TGTGCCAGCGGACCTCAGGACAGTACCTACGAGCAGTTCTTC. Its protein is CASGPQDSTYEQFF.

This clonotype appeared a single time. The rearrangement links TRBV4-2 to TRBJ1-3; D call uncertain. Trimming cost V 4 bases and J 4 bases, with 20 bases left between them. Germline V CDR1 and CDR2: LGHNA, YNFKEQ. The CDR3 is 17 residues long. This CDR3 reads CASSPPGRPAAGNTIYF. CDR3 DNA sequence: TGTGCCAGCAGCCCCCCGGGCAGACCTGCGGCAGGAAACACCATATATTTT.

The chain employs TRBV5-1 and TRBJ2-1; no clear D. The CDR3 has 16 amino acids. The germline gives CDR1 SGHRS, CDR2 YFSETQ. The V end lost 0 bases, the J end lost 0 bases, and 10 bases lay between the germline ends. CDR3 coding DNA: TGCGCCAGCAGCTTGGAGGCGGTCAGCTCCTACAATGAGCAGTTCTTC. Its protein is CASSLEAVSSYNEQFF.

As regards this clonotype: A junction end diverges from the germline sequence, so it may reflect a read error. V usage is TRBV5-1 and J usage is TRBJ1-1, with 8 bases lining up with TRBD1. The CDR3 spans 13 residues. Germline V gene sequence: CDR1 SGHRS, CDR2 YFSETQ. For the CDR3, the DNA is TGCGCCAGCAGTGGGACAGGCGGCACTGAACCTTTCTTT. Encoded protein: CASSGTGGTEPFF. Based on the CDR3 plus reference TRBV5-1 and TRBJ1-1, the full variable domain is KAGVTQTPRYLIKTRGQQVTLSCSPISGHRSVSWYQQTPGQGLQFLFEYFSETQRNKGNFPGRFSGRQFSNSRSEMNVSTLELGDSALYLCASSGTGGTEPFFGQGTRLTVV.

Regarding this clonotype: One junction end does not reproduce the germline sequence, and a read error may be involved. The chain joins TRBV12-3 or TRBV12-4 to TRBJ2-3, with 10 bases matching TRBD2. The CDR3 sequence is 15 residues long. CDR3 nucleotides: TGTGCCAGCATTCCAGCGGGAGGGAGCACAGATATGCAGTATTTT. It yields the protein CASIPAGGSTDMQYF.

The V gene is TRBV5-1, the J gene TRBJ2-3, with TRBD2 matching over 9 bases. The germline gives CDR1 SGHRS, CDR2 YFSETQ. The CDR3 runs to 17 residues. J gave up 5 bases and V 4 bases, and 14 bases lay outside the gene matches. CDR3 sequence: CASSLTLTSGAGDTQYF. In DNA, the CDR3 is TGCGCCAGCAGCCTAACACTGACTAGCGGAGCAGGAGATACGCAGTATTTT. Supplemented by reference TRBV5-1 and TRBJ2-3, the full variable domain reads KAGVTQTPRYLIKTRGQQVTLSCSPISGHRSVSWYQQTPGQGLQFLFEYFSETQRNKGNFPGRFSGRQFSNSRSEMNVSTLELGDSALYLCASSLTLTSGAGDTQYFGPGTRLTVL.

This clonotype was seen only a few times. The chain has TRBV29-1 and TRBJ2-4, with D possibly TRBD2 on 5 matching bases. The J call may be mistaken, given a closer DNA end match to TRBJ2-5. The CDR3 is made up of 12 amino acids. Per germline, CDR1 SQVTM and CDR2 ANQGSEA. The CDR3 bases are TGCAGCGCCTCCCCCGGCGGGGAGACCCAGTACTTC. Its protein is CSASPGGETQYF.

This clonotype was seen a handful of times. This rearrangement joins TRBV4-1 to TRBJ1-1; maybe TRBD1 (6 bases). Trimming pared 3 bases from V and 8 bases from J, leaving 13 bases between. Per germline, CDR1 MGHRA and CDR2 YSYEKL. This CDR3 is built from 13 residues. CDR3: CASSHLYRAEAFF. DNA of the CDR3: TGCGCCAGCAGCCATCTCTACAGGGCGGAAGCTTTCTTT.